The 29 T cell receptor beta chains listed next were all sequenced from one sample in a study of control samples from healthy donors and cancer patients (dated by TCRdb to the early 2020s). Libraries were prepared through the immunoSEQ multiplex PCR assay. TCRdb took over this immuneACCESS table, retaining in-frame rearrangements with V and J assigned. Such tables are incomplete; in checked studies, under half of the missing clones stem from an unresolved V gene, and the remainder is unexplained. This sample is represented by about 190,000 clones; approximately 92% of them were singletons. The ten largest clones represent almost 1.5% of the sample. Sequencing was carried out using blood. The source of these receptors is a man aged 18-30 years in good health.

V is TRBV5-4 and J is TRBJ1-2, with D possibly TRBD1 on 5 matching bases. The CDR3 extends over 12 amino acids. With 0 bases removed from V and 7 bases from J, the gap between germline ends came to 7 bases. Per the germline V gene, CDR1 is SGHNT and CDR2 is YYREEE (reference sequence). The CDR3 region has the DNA TGTGCCAGCAGCTTGGCGGGGGGTGGCTACACCTTC. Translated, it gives CASSLAGGGYTF. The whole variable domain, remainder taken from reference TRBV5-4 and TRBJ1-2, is ETGVTQSPTHLIKTRGQQVTLRCSSQSGHNTVSWYQQALGQGPQFIFQYYREEENGRGNFPPRFSGLQFPNYSSELNVNALELDDSALYLCASSLAGGGYTFGSGTRLTVV.

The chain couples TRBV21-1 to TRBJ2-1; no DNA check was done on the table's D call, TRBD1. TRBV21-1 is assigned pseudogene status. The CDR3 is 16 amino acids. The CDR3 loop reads CASSKDACSSYNEQFF. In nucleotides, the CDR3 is TGTGCCAGCAGCAAAGATGCTTGCAGCTCCTACAATGAGCAGTTCTTC.

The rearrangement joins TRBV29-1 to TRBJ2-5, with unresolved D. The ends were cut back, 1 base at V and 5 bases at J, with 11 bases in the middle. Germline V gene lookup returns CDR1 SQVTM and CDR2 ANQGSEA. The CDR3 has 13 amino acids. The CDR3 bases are TGCAGCGTTGAAGTGGTGATCGGGGAGACCCAGTACTTC. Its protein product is CSVEVVIGETQYF. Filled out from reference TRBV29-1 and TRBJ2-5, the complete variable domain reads SAVISQKPSRDICQRGTSLTIQCQVDSQVTMMFWYRQQPGQSLTLIATANQGSEATYESGFVIDKFPISRPNLTFSTLTVSNMSPEDSSIYLCSVEVVIGETQYFGPGTRLLVL.

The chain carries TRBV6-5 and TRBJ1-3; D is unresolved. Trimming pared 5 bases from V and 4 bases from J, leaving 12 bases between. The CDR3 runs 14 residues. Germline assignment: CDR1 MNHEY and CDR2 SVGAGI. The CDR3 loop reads CASSPTFGGNTIYF. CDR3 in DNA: TGTGCCAGCAGTCCCACTTTTGGAGGAAACACCATATATTTT.

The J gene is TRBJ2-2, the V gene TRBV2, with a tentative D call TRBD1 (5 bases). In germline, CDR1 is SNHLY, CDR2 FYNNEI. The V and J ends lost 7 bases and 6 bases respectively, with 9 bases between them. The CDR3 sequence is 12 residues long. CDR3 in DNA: TGTGCCAGCAAACCCAGGGCCGGGGAGCTGTTTTTT. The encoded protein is CASKPRAGELFF.

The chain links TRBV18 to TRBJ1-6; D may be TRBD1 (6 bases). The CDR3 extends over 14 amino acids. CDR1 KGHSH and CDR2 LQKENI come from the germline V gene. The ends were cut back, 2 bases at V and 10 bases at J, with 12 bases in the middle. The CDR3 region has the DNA TGTGCCAGCTCACCATCTAGGGGGGACTCACCCCTCCACTTT. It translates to CASSPSRGDSPLHF.

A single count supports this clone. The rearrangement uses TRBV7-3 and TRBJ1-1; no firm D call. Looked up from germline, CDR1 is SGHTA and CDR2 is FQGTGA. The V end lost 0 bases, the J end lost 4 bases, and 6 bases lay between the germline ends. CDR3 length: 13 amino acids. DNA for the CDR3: TGTGCCAGCAGCTTAACGCTTTTCACTGAAGCTTTCTTT. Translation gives CASSLTLFTEAFF. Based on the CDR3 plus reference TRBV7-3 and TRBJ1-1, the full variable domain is GAGVSQTPSNKVTEKGKYVELRCDPISGHTALYWYRQSLGQGPEFLIYFQGTGAADDSGLPNDRFFAVRPEGSVSTLKIQRTERGDSAVYLCASSLTLFTEAFFGQGTRLTVV.

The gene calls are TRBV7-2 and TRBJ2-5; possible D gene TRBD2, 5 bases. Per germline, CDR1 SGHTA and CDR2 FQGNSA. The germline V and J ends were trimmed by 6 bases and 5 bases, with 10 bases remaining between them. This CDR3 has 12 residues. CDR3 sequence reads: CASRLEGETQYF. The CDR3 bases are TGTGCCAGCAGGCTAGAGGGTGAGACCCAGTACTTC.

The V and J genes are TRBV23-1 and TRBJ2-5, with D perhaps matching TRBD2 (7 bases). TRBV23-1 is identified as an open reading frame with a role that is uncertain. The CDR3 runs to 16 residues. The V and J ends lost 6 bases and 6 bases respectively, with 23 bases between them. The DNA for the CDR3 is TGCGCCAGCAGACCCTTAGGGGGGGAGGTACTGCAGACCCAGTACTTC. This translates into CASRPLGGEVLQTQYF.

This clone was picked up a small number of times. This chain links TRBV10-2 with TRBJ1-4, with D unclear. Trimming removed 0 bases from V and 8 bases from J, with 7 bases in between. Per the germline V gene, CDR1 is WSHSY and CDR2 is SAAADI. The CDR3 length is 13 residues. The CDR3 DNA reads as TGCGCCAGCAGTGAGTCACCCGGGGAAAAACTGTTTTTT. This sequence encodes CASSESPGEKLFF.

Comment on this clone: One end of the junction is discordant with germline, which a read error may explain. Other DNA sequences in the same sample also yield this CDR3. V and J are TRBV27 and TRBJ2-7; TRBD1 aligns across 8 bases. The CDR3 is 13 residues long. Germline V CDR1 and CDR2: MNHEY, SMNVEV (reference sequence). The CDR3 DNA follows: TGTGCCACCAGGGACAGGCGATCCTACGAACAGTACTTC. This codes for CATRDRRSYEQYF.

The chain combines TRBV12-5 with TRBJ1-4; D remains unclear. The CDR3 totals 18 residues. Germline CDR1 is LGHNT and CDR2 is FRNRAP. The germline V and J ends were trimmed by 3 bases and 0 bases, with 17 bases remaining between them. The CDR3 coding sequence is TGTGCTAGTGGTTTCTTAGACAAGGAACTTGCAACTAATGAAAAACTGTTTTTT. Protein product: CASGFLDKELATNEKLFF.

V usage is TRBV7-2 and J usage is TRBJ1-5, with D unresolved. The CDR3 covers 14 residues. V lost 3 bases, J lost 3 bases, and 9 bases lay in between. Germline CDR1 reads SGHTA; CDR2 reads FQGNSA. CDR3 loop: CASSLGISNQPQHF. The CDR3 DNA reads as TGTGCCAGCAGCTTGGGGATCTCCAATCAGCCCCAGCATTTT.

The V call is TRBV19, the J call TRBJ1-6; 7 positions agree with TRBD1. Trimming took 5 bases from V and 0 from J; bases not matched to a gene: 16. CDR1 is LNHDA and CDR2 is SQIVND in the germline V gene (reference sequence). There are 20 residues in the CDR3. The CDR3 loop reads CASSPRRGGDRNSYNSPLHF. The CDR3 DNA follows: TGTGCCAGTAGTCCCCGGAGAGGGGGCGACCGGAACTCCTATAATTCACCCCTCCACTTT.

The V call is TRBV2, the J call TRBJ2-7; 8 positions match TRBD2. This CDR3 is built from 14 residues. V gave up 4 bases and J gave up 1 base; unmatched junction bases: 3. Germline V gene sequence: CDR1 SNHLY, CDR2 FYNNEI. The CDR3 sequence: CASSATGGSYEQYF. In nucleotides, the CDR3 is TGTGCCAGCAGTGCCACGGGGGGGTCCTACGAGCAGTACTTC.

The DNA of the CDR3 is TGTGCCAGCAGTTATGGGGACACTGAAGCTTTCTTT. As protein: CASSYGDTEAFF. The J gene is TRBJ1-1, the V gene TRBV6-5; the D is unclear. CDR3 length: 12 residues. From germline, CDR1 is MNHEY and CDR2 SVGAGI. Deletions cut 3 bases from V and 3 bases from J, with 5 bases between.

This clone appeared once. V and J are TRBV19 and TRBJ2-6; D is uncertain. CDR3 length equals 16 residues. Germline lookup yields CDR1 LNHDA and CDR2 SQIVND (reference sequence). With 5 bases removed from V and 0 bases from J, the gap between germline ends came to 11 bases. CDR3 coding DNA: TGTGCCAGTAGTCCCCCCTCTTCCTCTGGGGCCAACGTCCTGACTTTC. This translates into CASSPPSSSGANVLTF.

This chain's CDR3 is CASRPGGYSPLHF. In DNA form, the CDR3 reads TGTGCCAGCAGACCAGGGGGGTATTCACCCCTCCACTTT. This chain links TRBV28 with TRBJ1-6; 7 bases line up with TRBD1. Germline trimming cut 6 bases from V and 8 bases from J; bases unmatched to any gene: 4. Germline loops: CDR1 MDHEN, CDR2 SYDVKM. The CDR3 is 13 amino acids. The complete variable domain, with remaining parts taken from reference TRBV28 and TRBJ1-6, reads DVKVTQSSRYLVKRTGEKVFLECVQDMDHENMFWYRQDPGLGLRLIYFSYDVKMKEKGDIPEGYSVSREKKERFSLILESASTNQTSMYLCASRPGGYSPLHFGNGTRLTVT.

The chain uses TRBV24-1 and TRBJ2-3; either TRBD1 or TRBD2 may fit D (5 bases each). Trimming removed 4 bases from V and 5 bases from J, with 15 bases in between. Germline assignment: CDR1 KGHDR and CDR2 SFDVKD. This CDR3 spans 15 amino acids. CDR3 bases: TGTGCCACCAGTGACGGGGACGTCTGGGGAGATACGCAGTATTTT. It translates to CATSDGDVWGDTQYF.

The CDR3 loop is CASSLGQGVGYTF. CDR3 nucleotides: TGCGCCAGCAGCTTGGGACAGGGAGTTGGCTACACCTTC. V is TRBV5-1 and J is TRBJ1-2, with 7 bases aligning to TRBD1. With V trimmed by 0 bases and J by 7 bases, 3 bases remained unmatched. The CDR3 totals 13 residues. Per germline, CDR1 SGHRS and CDR2 YFSETQ.

DNA of the CDR3: TGTGCCAGCAGTGATGCGCAGGGGACATACAATGAGCAGTTCTTC. It specifies CASSDAQGTYNEQFF. The V and J genes are TRBV2 and TRBJ2-1; weak D call: TRBD1 (6 bases). In germline, CDR1 is SNHLY, CDR2 FYNNEI. The CDR3 totals 15 residues. The V end was cut by 3 bases, the J end by 4 bases, with 13 bases between.

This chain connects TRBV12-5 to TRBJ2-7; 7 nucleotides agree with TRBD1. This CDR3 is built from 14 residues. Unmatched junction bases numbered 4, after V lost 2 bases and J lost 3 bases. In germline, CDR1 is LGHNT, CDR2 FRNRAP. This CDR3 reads CASGLPTGNYEQYF. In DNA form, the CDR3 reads TGTGCTAGTGGTTTGCCGACAGGGAACTACGAGCAGTACTTC.

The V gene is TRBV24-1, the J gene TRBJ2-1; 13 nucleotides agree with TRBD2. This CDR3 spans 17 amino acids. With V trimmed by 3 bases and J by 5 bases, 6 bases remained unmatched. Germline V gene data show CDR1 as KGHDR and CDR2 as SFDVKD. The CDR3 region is CATSDATSGGYDNEQFF. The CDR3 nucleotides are TGTGCCACCAGTGATGCGACTAGCGGGGGGTACGACAATGAGCAGTTCTTC.

The CDR3: CTSSQDSTGNSNQPQHF. The DNA of the CDR3 is TGCACCAGCAGCCAAGATTCCACAGGTAATAGCAATCAGCCCCAGCATTTT. This chain uses TRBV1 with TRBJ1-5; TRBD1, as called in the table, went unchecked against the DNA. TRBV1 is classified as a pseudogene. This CDR3 has 17 amino acids.

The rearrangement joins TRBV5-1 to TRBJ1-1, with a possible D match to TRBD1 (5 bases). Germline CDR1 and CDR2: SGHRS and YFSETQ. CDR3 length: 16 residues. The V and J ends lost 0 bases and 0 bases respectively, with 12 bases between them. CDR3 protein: CASSLGQRGVNTEAFF. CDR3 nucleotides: TGCGCCAGCAGCTTGGGCCAAAGAGGGGTGAACACTGAAGCTTTCTTT.

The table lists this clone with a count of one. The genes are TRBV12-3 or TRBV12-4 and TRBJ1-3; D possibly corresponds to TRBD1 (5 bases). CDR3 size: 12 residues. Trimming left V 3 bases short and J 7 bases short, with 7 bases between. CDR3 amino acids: CASSFKGNTIYF. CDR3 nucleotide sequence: TGTGCCAGCAGTTTCAAGGGGAACACCATATATTTT.

CDR3 amino acids: CASSVDMDSPLHF. CDR3 DNA sequence: TGTGCCAGCAGCGTAGATATGGATTCACCCCTCCACTTT. The J gene is TRBJ1-6, the V gene TRBV9; D uncertain. The CDR3 has 13 residues. Looked up from germline, CDR1 is SGDLS and CDR2 is YYNGEE. Trimming removed 0 bases at V and 8 bases at J, with 6 bases between.

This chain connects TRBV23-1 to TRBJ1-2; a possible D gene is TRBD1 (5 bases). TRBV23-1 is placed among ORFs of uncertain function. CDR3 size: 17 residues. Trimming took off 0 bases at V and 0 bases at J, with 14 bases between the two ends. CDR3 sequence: CASSQSVQEIANYGYTF. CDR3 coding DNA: TGCGCCAGCAGTCAATCGGTACAGGAAATTGCTAACTATGGCTACACCTTC.

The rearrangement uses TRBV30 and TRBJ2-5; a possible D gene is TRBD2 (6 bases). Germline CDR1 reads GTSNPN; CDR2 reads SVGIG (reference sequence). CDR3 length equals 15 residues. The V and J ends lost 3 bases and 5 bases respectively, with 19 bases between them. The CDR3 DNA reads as TGTGCCTGGAGCAGAAGGGGCGGGGTTCGCGAGACCCAGTACTTC. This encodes CAWSRRGGVRETQYF.